This TCR beta chain derives from a study of human T cells and chemical hapten exposure. This clonotype came up a few times. Each CDR3 protein gets one entry after TCRdb re-called the RACE reads with MiXCR. Here the sample spans 85,000 to 100,000 distinct CDR3 sequences, roughly 27% being singletons. From germline, CDR1 is SGHVS and CDR2 FQNEAQ. The CDR3 spans 11 residues. V was cut by 5 bases and J by 7 bases, with 7 bases left in between. Time point indicated: patch test 3, about 24 weeks after DPC sensitization. Treatment defined: therapeutic diphenylcyclopropenone sensitization with weekly scalp DPC.

Sequenced here: whole blood, sampled in connection with sensitization to the hapten diphenylcyclopropenone (DPC). The sequence was obtained from a man aged 35 to 55 with alopecia areata. Some clones in this sample may be carry-over from other donors' samples. The chain employs TRBV7-8 and TRBJ2-3; no clear D gene. The DNA for the CDR3 is TGTGCCAGCAGCCCCCGGAATACGCAGTATTTT. Translation: CASSPRNTQYF.